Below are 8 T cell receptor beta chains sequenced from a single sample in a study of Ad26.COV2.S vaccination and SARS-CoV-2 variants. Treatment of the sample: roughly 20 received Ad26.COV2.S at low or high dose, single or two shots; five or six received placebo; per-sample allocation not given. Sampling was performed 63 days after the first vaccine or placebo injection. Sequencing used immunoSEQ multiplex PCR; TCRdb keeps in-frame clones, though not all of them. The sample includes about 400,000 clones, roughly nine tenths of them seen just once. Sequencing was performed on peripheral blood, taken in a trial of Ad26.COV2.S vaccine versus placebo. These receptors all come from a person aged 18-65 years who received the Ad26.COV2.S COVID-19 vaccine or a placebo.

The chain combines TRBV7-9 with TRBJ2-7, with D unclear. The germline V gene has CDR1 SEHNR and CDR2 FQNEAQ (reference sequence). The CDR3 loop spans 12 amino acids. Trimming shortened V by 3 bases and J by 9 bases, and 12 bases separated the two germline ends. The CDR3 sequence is CASSLDPTRQYF. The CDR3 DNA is TGTGCCAGCAGCTTGGACCCTACGAGGCAGTACTTC.

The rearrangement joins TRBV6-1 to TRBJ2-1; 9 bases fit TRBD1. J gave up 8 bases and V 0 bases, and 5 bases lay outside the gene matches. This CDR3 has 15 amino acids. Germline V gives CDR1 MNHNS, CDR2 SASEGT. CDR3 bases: TGTGCCAGCAGTGAAGCGGGGACAGGGAGGGATGAGCAGTTCTTC. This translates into CASSEAGTGRDEQFF.

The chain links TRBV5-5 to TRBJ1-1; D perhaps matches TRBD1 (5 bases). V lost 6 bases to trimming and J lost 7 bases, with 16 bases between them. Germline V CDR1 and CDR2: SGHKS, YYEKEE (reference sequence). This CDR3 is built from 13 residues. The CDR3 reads CASTQAGPGEAFF. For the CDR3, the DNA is TGTGCCAGCACCCAGGCGGGACCGGGTGAAGCTTTCTTT.

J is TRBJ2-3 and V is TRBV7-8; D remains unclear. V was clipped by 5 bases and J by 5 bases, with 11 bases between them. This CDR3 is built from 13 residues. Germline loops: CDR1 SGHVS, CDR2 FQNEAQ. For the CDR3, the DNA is TGTGCCAGCAGCCCTGAGGTTGGAGATACGCAGTATTTT. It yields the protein CASSPEVGDTQYF.

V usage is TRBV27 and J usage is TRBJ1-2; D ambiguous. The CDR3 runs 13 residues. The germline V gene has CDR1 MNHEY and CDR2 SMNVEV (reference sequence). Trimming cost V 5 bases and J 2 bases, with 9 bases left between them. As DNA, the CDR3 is TGTGCCAGCAGTGCGGACTCGAACTATGGCTACACCTTC. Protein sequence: CASSADSNYGYTF.

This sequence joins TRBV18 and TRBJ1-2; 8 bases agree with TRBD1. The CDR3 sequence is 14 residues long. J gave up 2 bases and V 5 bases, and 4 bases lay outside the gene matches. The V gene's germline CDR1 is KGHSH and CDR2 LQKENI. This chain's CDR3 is CASSMGQENYGYTF. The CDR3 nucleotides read TGTGCCAGCTCAATGGGACAGGAGAACTATGGCTACACCTTC.

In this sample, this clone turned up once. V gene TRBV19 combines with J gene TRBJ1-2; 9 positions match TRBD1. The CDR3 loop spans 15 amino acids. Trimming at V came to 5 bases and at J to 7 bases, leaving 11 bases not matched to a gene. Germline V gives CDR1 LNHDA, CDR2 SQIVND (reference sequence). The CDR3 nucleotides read TGTGCCAGTAGTGTTTGGACAGGGGATCGCAGTGGCTACACCTTC. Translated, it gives CASSVWTGDRSGYTF.

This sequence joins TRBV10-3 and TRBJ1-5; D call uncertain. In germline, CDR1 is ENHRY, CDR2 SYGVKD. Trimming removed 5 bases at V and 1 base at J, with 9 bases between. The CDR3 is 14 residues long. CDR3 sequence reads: CAISSTESNQPQHF. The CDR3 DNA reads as TGTGCCATCAGTTCCACGGAGAGCAATCAGCCCCAGCATTTT.